What follows are 17 T cell receptor beta chains derived from one specimen sequenced in a study of long-term antiretroviral therapy in people with HIV. Runs used v3.0 of the immunoSEQ assay and were done at survey level. Data came from immunoSEQ multiplex PCR; TCRdb stores just in-frame clones and leaves some out. The table lists tens of thousands of clones, about 85% of them singletons, with 9% to 15% in the top ten. Material: unsorted PBMCs, obtained 1.6 years after starting antiretroviral therapy. The receptors stem from a man aged 35 to 55 with HIV.

The chain has TRBV4-2 and TRBJ2-2, with unresolved D. V dropped 3 bases and J dropped 5 bases, with 7 bases sitting between them. This CDR3 spans 13 amino acids. Germline CDR1 LGHNA, CDR2 YNFKEQ. The CDR3 nucleotides are TGTGCCAGCAGCCAGATCAAAACCGGGGAGCTGTTTTTT. This translates into CASSQIKTGELFF.

The J gene is TRBJ1-2, the V gene TRBV2; D might be TRBD1 (5 bases). The CDR3 is made up of 14 amino acids. Germline V CDR1 and CDR2: SNHLY, FYNNEI. Deletions cut 3 bases from V and 3 bases from J, with 11 bases between. The CDR3 region has the DNA TGTGCCAGCAGTGAGTGGGGGTCGGACTATGGCTACACCTTC. Protein product: CASSEWGSDYGYTF.

J is TRBJ1-2 and V is TRBV11-3, with D unresolved. CDR1 is SGHNT, CDR2 YENEEA, per germline. CDR3 length: 13 amino acids. Trimming took off 3 bases at V and 2 bases at J, with 7 bases between the two ends. The CDR3 DNA reads TGTGCCAGCAGCTTTACAGCAAACTATGGCTACACCTTC. Translation gives CASSFTANYGYTF.

V and J are TRBV5-1 and TRBJ1-1, with TRBD1 matching over 8 bases. Germline CDR1 reads SGHRS; CDR2 reads YFSETQ. CDR3 size: 15 residues. With 5 bases clipped from V and 4 bases from J, the junction kept 10 bases outside the gene matches. The CDR3 loop reads CASRDLDRVATEAFF. DNA of the CDR3: TGCGCCAGCAGGGATCTGGACAGGGTTGCCACTGAAGCTTTCTTT.

The rearrangement uses TRBV6-6 and TRBJ2-7; 9 positions match TRBD2. The CDR3 contains 15 residues. V shed 0 bases, J shed 0 bases, and the junction held 0 bases outside the gene matches. Germline V gene lookup returns CDR1 MNHNY and CDR2 SVGAGI (reference sequence). In DNA form, the CDR3 reads TGTGCCAGCAGTTACTCGACTAGCGGCTCCTACGAGCAGTACTTC. Translated, it gives CASSYSTSGSYEQYF.

This clone came up once. The genes are TRBV29-1 and TRBJ2-7, with 10 nucleotides matching TRBD1. Germline values: CDR1 SQVTM, CDR2 ANQGSEA. The junction had 9 bases not matched to a gene; V was cut back by 7 bases and J by 0 bases. The CDR3 contains 15 residues. CDR3 amino acids: CSARGTGESSYEQYF. CDR3 nucleotide sequence: TGCAGCGCTAGGGGGACAGGGGAGAGCTCCTACGAGCAGTACTTC.

The chain combines TRBV27 with TRBJ2-3; the D call may be TRBD1 or TRBD2 (5 bases each). Trimming pared 6 bases from V and 6 bases from J, leaving 19 bases between. The V gene's germline CDR1 is MNHEY and CDR2 SMNVEV (reference sequence). The CDR3 has 15 amino acids. The CDR3 reads CASRTAGTPADTQYF. The CDR3 DNA is TGTGCCAGCAGAACCGCCGGGACCCCGGCGGATACGCAGTATTTT.

The rearrangement links TRBV9 to TRBJ1-1; perhaps TRBD1 as D (6 bases). Germline V CDR1 and CDR2: SGDLS, YYNGEE. This CDR3 is built from 15 residues. Trimming removed 4 bases at V and 0 bases at J, with 13 bases between. Here the CDR3 DNA reads TGTGCCAGCAGCTTGTACAGGGAAATGAACACTGAAGCTTTCTTT. Protein product: CASSLYREMNTEAFF. The complete variable domain, with remaining parts taken from reference TRBV9 and TRBJ1-1, reads DSGVTQTPKHLITATGQRVTLRCSPRSGDLSVYWYQQSLDQGLQFLIQYYNGEERAKGNILERFSAQQFPDLHSELNLSSLELGDSALYFCASSLYREMNTEAFFGQGTRLTVV.

The rearrangement uses TRBV9 and TRBJ1-2; maybe TRBD1 (6 bases). The CDR3 consists of 13 residues. Per germline, CDR1 SGDLS and CDR2 YYNGEE. With 4 bases removed from V and 6 bases from J, the gap between germline ends came to 13 bases. Here the CDR3 reads CASSPAGTNGYTF. The CDR3 nucleotides read TGTGCCAGCAGCCCAGCCGGGACAAATGGCTACACCTTC. The complete variable domain, with remaining parts taken from reference TRBV9 and TRBJ1-2, reads DSGVTQTPKHLITATGQRVTLRCSPRSGDLSVYWYQQSLDQGLQFLIQYYNGEERAKGNILERFSAQQFPDLHSELNLSSLELGDSALYFCASSPAGTNGYTFGSGTRLTVV.

The chain couples TRBV6-1 to TRBJ1-3, with D perhaps TRBD1 (6 bases). The germline V gene has CDR1 MNHNS and CDR2 SASEGT. The CDR3 extends over 18 amino acids. Trimming pared 3 bases from V and 0 bases from J, leaving 18 bases between. The CDR3, as DNA: TGTGCCAGCAGTGAGTTACCACAGGGTAAAGGCTCTGGAAACACCATATATTTT. Its protein product is CASSELPQGKGSGNTIYF.

The CDR3: CASSPIGQGGYTF. The DNA of the CDR3 is TGTGCCAGCAGTCCAATCGGACAGGGTGGCTACACCTTC. This rearrangement joins TRBV28 to TRBJ1-2; 8 nucleotides line up with TRBD1. Germline V gene data show CDR1 as MDHEN and CDR2 as SYDVKM. V was clipped by 5 bases and J by 7 bases; unmatched bases: 6. There are 13 residues in the CDR3.

This rearrangement joins TRBV7-9 to TRBJ2-3; 7 bases are a match to TRBD1. The CDR3 spans 14 residues. V gave up 5 bases and J gave up 1 base; unmatched junction bases: 3. Germline CDR1 SEHNR, CDR2 FQNEAQ (reference sequence). CDR3 nucleotides: TGTGCCAGCAGCAGCGACAGGGGCACAGATACGCAGTATTTT. It specifies CASSSDRGTDTQYF.

The V call is TRBV6-5, the J call TRBJ1-1; no firm D call. V lost 2 bases, J lost 0 bases, and 4 bases lay in between. This CDR3 has 13 amino acids. Germline V gene sequence: CDR1 MNHEY, CDR2 SVGAGI. The CDR3 DNA sequence: TGTGCCAGCAGTTACGCGGTGAACACTGAAGCTTTCTTT. Residues: CASSYAVNTEAFF.

The chain recombines TRBV29-1 with TRBJ2-7; D might be TRBD1 or TRBD2, each matching 5 bases. CDR1 is SQVTM, CDR2 ANQGSEA, per germline. This CDR3 is 15 amino acids long. CDR3 sequence reads: CRRSPCRHRTYEQYF. Here the CDR3 DNA reads TGCAGACGTTCCCCGTGCCGCCACAGGACTTACGAGCAGTACTTC.

The chain uses TRBV4-1 and TRBJ2-2, with D perhaps TRBD1 (6 bases). The germline CDR1 and CDR2 sequences are MGHRA and YSYEKL. This CDR3 has 14 residues. Trimming stripped 4 bases from V and 5 bases from J, with 11 bases between. CDR3 nucleotide sequence: TGCGCCAGCAGCCTAATTAGGGGGACCGGGGAGCTGTTTTTT. This gives the protein CASSLIRGTGELFF.

This chain connects TRBV19 to TRBJ2-7; the D is unclear. Trimming left V 3 bases short and J 3 bases short, with 12 bases between. The germline CDR1 and CDR2 sequences are LNHDA and SQIVND (reference sequence). The CDR3 extends over 14 amino acids. CDR3 amino acids: CASSMSGYRYEQYF. In DNA, the CDR3 is TGTGCCAGTAGTATGTCAGGATACCGCTACGAGCAGTACTTC.

The chain couples TRBV29-1 to TRBJ2-7; TRBD2 matches at 11 bases. CDR3 length: 15 amino acids. Germline V lookup: CDR1 SQVTM, CDR2 ANQGSEA. The V gene end was trimmed by 2 bases and the J gene end by 1 base; junction bases not matched to a gene: 4. CDR3 amino acids: CSVETLAGGSYEQYF. The CDR3 nucleotides read TGCAGCGTTGAAACCTTAGCGGGAGGGTCCTACGAGCAGTACTTC.